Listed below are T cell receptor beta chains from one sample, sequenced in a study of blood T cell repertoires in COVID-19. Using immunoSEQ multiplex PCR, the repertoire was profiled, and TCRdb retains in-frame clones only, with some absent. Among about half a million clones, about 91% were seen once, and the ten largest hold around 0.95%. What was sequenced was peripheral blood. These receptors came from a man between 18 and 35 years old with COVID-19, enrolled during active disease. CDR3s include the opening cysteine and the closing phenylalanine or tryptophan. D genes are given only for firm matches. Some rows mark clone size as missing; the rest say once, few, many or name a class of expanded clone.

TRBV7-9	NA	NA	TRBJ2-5	TGTGCCAGCAGCTTTGTAAGGGGGAGTCAAGAGACCCAGTACTTC	CASSFVRGSQETQYF
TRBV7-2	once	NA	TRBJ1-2	TGTGCCAGCAGCTTATCGGCAGGGGCGGGCTATGGCTACACCTTC	CASSLSAGAGYGYTF
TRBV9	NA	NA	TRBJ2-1	TGTGCCAGCAGCTTACGGGACACTCCTCCGGATGAGCAGTTCTTC	CASSLRDTPPDEQFF
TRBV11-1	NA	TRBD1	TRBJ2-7	TGTGCCAGCAGCGCGAGAACCGGGACAGCTAGTTACGAGCAGTACTTC	CASSARTGTASYEQYF
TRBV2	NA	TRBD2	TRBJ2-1	TGTGCCAGCACCTCCTCTAGCGGGGAGTACAATGAGCAGTTCTTC	CASTSSSGEYNEQFF
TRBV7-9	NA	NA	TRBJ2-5	TGTGCCAGCAGCCGGCCCGGGGCCCAGTACTTC	CASSRPGAQYF
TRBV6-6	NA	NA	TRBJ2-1	TGTGCCAGCAGCAGGGCTAACTACAATGAGCAGTTCTTC	CASSRANYNEQFF
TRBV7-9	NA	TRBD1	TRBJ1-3	TGTGCCAGCAGCTTGTGGGACAGATCCTCTGGAAACACCATATATTTT	CASSLWDRSSGNTIYF
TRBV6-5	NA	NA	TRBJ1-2	TGTGCCAGCAGTTACTCTAGGAGGAGGTATGGTGGCTACACCTTC	CASSYSRRRYGGYTF
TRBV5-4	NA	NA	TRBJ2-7	TGTGCCAGCAGCGCGGACGATCAGAGAGGGGGCTACGAGCAGTACTTC	CASSADDQRGGYEQYF
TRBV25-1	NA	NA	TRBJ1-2	TGTGCCAGCAGTGAATACGTCAACTATGGCTACACCTTC	CASSEYVNYGYTF
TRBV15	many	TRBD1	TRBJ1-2	TGTGCCACCAGCGAAAACAGGGGGATTAACTATGGCTACACCTTC	CATSENRGINYGYTF
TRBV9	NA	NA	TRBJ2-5	TGTGCCAGCAGCGGTCAACAGGGCATCGGGACCCAGTACTTC	CASSGQQGIGTQYF
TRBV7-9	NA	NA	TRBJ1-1	TGTGCCAGCAGCCTCGGGGGGGGTGACACTGAAGCTTTCTTT	CASSLGGGDTEAFF
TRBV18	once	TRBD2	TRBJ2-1	TGTGCCAGCTCACGCGGGGGTTCCTACAATGAGCAGTTCTTC	CASSRGGSYNEQFF
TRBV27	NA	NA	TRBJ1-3	TGTGCCAGCAGTTTAGGGTCATCGGGAGGAAACACCATATATTTT	CASSLGSSGGNTIYF
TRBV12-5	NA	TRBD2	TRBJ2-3	TGTGCTAGTGGTTTGATCCCCTTAAGCCTAGCGGGCCGACATCAAAATACGCAGTATTTT	CASGLIPLSLAGRHQNTQYF
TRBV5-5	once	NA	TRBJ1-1	TGTGCCAGCAGCTTGGAGGTAGGGGTGTTCACTGAAGCTTTCTTT	CASSLEVGVFTEAFF
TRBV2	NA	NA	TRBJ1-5	TGTGCCAGCAGTGAGCGGCAGAATAGCAATCAGCCCCAGCATTTT	CASSERQNSNQPQHF
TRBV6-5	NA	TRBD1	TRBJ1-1	TGTGCCAGCAGTAGACAGGGGGGGCGGAACACTGAAGCTTTCTTT	CASSRQGGRNTEAFF
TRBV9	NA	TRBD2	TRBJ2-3	TGTGCCAGCAGCTCCCGGGAGGGGACAGATACGCAGTATTTT	CASSSREGTDTQYF
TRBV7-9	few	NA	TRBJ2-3	TGTGCCAGCAGCTTCCCCTACACAGATACGCAGTATTTT	CASSFPYTDTQYF
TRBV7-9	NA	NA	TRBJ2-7	TGTGCCAGCAGCTTAGGGTCAGGGGCCTACGAGCAGTACTTC	CASSLGSGAYEQYF
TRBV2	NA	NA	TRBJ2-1	TGTGCCAGCACTTCTGAGTCCTACAATGAGCAGTTCTTC	CASTSESYNEQFF
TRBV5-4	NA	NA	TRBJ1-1	TGTGCCAGCAGCCCACAGGGAAACACTGAAGCTTTCTTT	CASSPQGNTEAFF
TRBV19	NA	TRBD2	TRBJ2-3	TGTGCCAGTAGTATTGTAGGGGGTGGGCTAGCGGGACCGGATACGCAGTATTTT	CASSIVGGGLAGPDTQYF
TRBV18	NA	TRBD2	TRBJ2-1	TGTGCCAGCTCACCCTGGACTAGCGCCAACAATGAGCAGTTCTTC	CASSPWTSANNEQFF
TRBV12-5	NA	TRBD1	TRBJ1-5	TGTGCTAGTGGTTTGGGACAGGGGGACAATCAGCCCCAGCATTTT	CASGLGQGDNQPQHF
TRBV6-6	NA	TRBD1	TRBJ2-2	TGTGCCAGCAGGGAATCGGCAGGGGGAATTACCGGGGAGCTGTTTTTT	CASRESAGGITGELFF
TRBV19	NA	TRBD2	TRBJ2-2	TGTGCCAGTAGTTTGGGCCCTAGCGGGGGGAACACCGGGGAGCTGTTTTTT	CASSLGPSGGNTGELFF
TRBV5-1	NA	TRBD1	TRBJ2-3	TGCGCCAGCAGCTTTGGACAGGGGACGGGAGATACGCAGTATTTT	CASSFGQGTGDTQYF
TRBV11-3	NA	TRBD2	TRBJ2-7	TGTGCCAGCAGCGCAGTACTAGCGGGGATCTCCTACGAGCAGTACTTC	CASSAVLAGISYEQYF
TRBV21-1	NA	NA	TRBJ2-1	TGTGCCAGAATAACGGGGGGACGGGGATGGAATGAGCAGTTCTTC	CARITGGRGWNEQFF
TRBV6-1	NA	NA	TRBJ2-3	TGTGCCAGCAGTGACAGGGGATGGGATACGCAGTATTTT	CASSDRGWDTQYF
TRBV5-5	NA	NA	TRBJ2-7	TGTGCCAGCAGCTTGGAGGCAGGATACGAGCAGTACTTC	CASSLEAGYEQYF
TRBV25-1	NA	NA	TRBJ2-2	TGTGCCAGCAGTGGATGGACAGGGAGGGGGACCGGGGAGCTGTTTTTT	CASSGWTGRGTGELFF
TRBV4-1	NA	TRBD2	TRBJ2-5	TGCGCCAGCAGCCAAAACCTGGGGAGCGGGGGTCAAGAGACCCAGTACTTC	CASSQNLGSGGQETQYF
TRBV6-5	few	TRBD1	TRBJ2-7	TGTGCCAGCAGTTACCGGGACAGCTCCTACGAGCAGTACTTC	CASSYRDSSYEQYF
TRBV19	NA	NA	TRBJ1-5	TGTGCCAGCCGGGACATAGGGCAGCCCCAGCATTTT	CASRDIGQPQHF
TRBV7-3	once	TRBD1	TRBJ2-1	TGTGCCAGCAGCCCGGGGACAGGGGGCTGGGTGGACAATGAGCAGTTCTTC	CASSPGTGGWVDNEQFF
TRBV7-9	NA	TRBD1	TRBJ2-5	TGTGCCAGCAGCCTACAGGGGTTACAAGAGACCCAGTACTTC	CASSLQGLQETQYF
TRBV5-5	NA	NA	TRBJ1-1	TGTGCCAGCAGCTTGGATTGGACGGCGGGTTCGGGCACTGAAGCTTTCTTT	CASSLDWTAGSGTEAFF
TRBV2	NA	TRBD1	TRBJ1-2	TGTGCCAGCAGTCTGACAGGGGTCGACTATGGCTACACCTTC	CASSLTGVDYGYTF
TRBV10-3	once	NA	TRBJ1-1	TGTGCCATCAGTGAGTCGGCAGGAAACACTGAAGCTTTCTTT	CAISESAGNTEAFF
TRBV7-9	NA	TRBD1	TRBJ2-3	TGTGCCAGCAGCCTAGTACCGGGACAGGCTAGCACAGATACGCAGTATTTT	CASSLVPGQASTDTQYF
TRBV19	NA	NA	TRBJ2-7	TGTGCCAGTAGTACCTGGACAGGGCGGGAGAAGCAGTACTTC	CASSTWTGREKQYF
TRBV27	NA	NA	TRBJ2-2	TGTGCCACCCAGGGGAGCACCGGGGAGCTGTTTTTT	CATQGSTGELFF
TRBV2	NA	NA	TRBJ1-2	TGTGCCAGCAGTGGGAGGAATTATGGCTACACCTTC	CASSGRNYGYTF
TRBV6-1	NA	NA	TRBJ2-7	TGTGCCAGCAGTGACAGCGGACTGTCCTACGAGCAGTACTTC	CASSDSGLSYEQYF
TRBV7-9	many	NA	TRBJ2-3	TGTGCCAGCACCCCAACTTCTCTCACAGATACGCAGTATTTT	CASTPTSLTDTQYF